This record covers a single T cell receptor beta chain. What it recognizes is unknown. Germline V gives CDR1 MNHEY, CDR2 SVGAGI. V was clipped by 6 bases and J by 10 bases; unmatched bases: 13. The CDR3 has 15 residues. Repertoires were generated with immunoSEQ multiplex PCR, while TCRdb's copy carries only in-frame clones and drops some. The repertoire holds roughly 1,700 clones, 60% seen once, with approximately 79% in the top ten. The source of the sample is a study of STAT3 mutations in large granular lymphocyte leukemia. Study details: Roughly half the longitudinally sequenced T-LGLL patients had canonical STAT3 mutations. Study conclusions and caveats: In about 30% of the 18 patients, new TCR clonotypes emerged after therapy. Persisting codominant clonotypes may have hidden a small pathogenic clone. Sampling intervals varied between patients and samples. Every T-cell large granular lymphocyte leukemia patient had at least one immunodominant TCR beta clonotype.

This receptor was obtained from a woman in her sixties or seventies with T-cell large granular lymphocyte leukemia. Some clones in this sample may be carry-over from other donors' samples. Sample: peripheral blood mononuclear cells. The rearrangement links TRBV6-5 to TRBJ1-1, with 11 bases that match TRBD1. The CDR3 loop reads CASRRTGGAFSPAFF. The DNA for the CDR3 is TGTGCCAGCAGGAGGACAGGGGGCGCATTTTCTCCAGCTTTCTTT.